Following are 10 T cell receptor beta chains from one sample sequenced in a study of T cell responses to AZD1222 COVID-19 vaccine. Assay used: immunoSEQ multiplex PCR; TCRdb lists only in-frame clones, some missing. Of tens of thousands of clones detected, approximately 90% appear once; the ten largest clones hold about 4.9%. The sample was peripheral blood, taken on day 0 of MenACWY control vaccination. The receptor set was obtained from an adult in good health.

The chain recombines TRBV19 with TRBJ2-3; D unresolved. The V end lost 5 bases, the J end lost 1 base, and 7 bases lay between the germline ends. CDR3 size: 13 residues. Germline V gene lookup returns CDR1 LNHDA and CDR2 SQIVND (reference sequence). Here the CDR3 DNA reads TGTGCCAGTAGTCCCGGCGGCACAGATACGCAGTATTTT. Amino acid sequence: CASSPGGTDTQYF.

This chain links TRBV19 with TRBJ1-1, with D possibly matching TRBD1 (6 bases). Germline loops: CDR1 LNHDA, CDR2 SQIVND (reference sequence). Trimming removed 6 bases at V and 5 bases at J, with 16 bases between. The CDR3 is 14 residues long. DNA of the CDR3: TGTGCCAGTAGCAGGGGCAGCGGAGGAACTGAAGCTTTCTTT. Protein sequence: CASSRGSGGTEAFF.

The chain combines TRBV5-6 with TRBJ2-7; 7 nucleotides agree with TRBD2. CDR1 and CDR2 (germline): SGHDT, YYEEEE. V was clipped by 4 bases and J by 3 bases; unmatched bases: 1. The CDR3 totals 12 residues. In DNA, the CDR3 is TGTGCCAGCAGCCCGGGGGGCTACGAGCAGTACTTC. It codes for CASSPGGYEQYF. The full variable domain, its missing parts supplied by reference TRBV5-6 and TRBJ2-7, is DAGVTQSPTHLIKTRGQQVTLRCSPKSGHDTVSWYQQALGQGPQFIFQYYEEEERQRGNFPDRFSGHQFPNYSSELNVNALLLGDSALYLCASSPGGYEQYFGPGTRLTVT.

J is TRBJ2-3 and V is TRBV11-2, with unresolved D. Trimming stripped 3 bases from V and 8 bases from J, with 9 bases between. This CDR3 is built from 12 residues. The germline gives CDR1 SGHAT, CDR2 FQNNGV. The CDR3 here is CASSFLGPTQYF. The CDR3 DNA sequence: TGTGCCAGCAGCTTCTTAGGCCCTACGCAGTATTTT.

The chain combines TRBV28 with TRBJ2-7, with D perhaps TRBD2 (6 bases). Germline V gives CDR1 MDHEN, CDR2 SYDVKM. CDR3 size: 15 residues. Deletions cut 3 bases from V and 0 bases from J, with 12 bases between. CDR3 loop: CASSFVMRDSYEQYF. CDR3 coding DNA: TGTGCCAGCAGTTTCGTTATGCGGGACTCCTACGAGCAGTACTTC.

J is TRBJ2-5 and V is TRBV29-1, with 11 bases identical to TRBD2. CDR3 size: 15 residues. The germline CDR1 and CDR2 sequences are SQVTM and ANQGSEA. V was pared by 7 bases and J by 2 bases, with 9 bases of the junction left unmatched. CDR3 DNA: TGCAGCGGCTCCTTGGGACTAGCGGTTCAAGAGACCCAGTACTTC. It translates to CSGSLGLAVQETQYF.

The chain couples TRBV30 to TRBJ2-1, with TRBD2 matching over 14 bases. The CDR3 spans 16 residues. Germline loops: CDR1 GTSNPN, CDR2 SVGIG (reference sequence). V trimming: 2 bases; J trimming: 6 bases; junction bases outside the gene matches: 6. CDR3 coding DNA: TGTGCCTGGAGTCCCGGGACTAGCGGGAGAACCAATGAGCAGTTCTTC. Its translation: CAWSPGTSGRTNEQFF.

The rearrangement links TRBV7-9 to TRBJ1-1; D ambiguous. V lost 3 bases and J lost 2, with 10 bases in between. Germline V gene data show CDR1 as SEHNR and CDR2 as FQNEAQ (reference sequence). This CDR3 spans 14 amino acids. The CDR3 loop is CASSFRRGNTEAFF. CDR3 bases: TGTGCCAGCAGCTTTAGACGGGGAAACACTGAAGCTTTCTTT.

J is TRBJ1-1 and V is TRBV7-9; D ambiguous. The CDR3 has 12 amino acids. Germline CDR1 and CDR2: SEHNR and FQNEAQ (reference sequence). V was clipped by 11 bases and J by 2 bases, with 12 bases between them. CDR3 residues: CAAGLSNTEAFF. DNA for the CDR3: TGTGCCGCGGGGTTATCAAACACTGAAGCTTTCTTT.

The chain is built from TRBV27 and TRBJ1-2; the match to TRBD1 covers 10 bases. CDR3 length: 15 residues. In germline, CDR1 is MNHEY, CDR2 SMNVEV (reference sequence). Trimming removed 6 bases from V and 8 bases from J; junction bases left unmatched: 12. The DNA of the CDR3 is TGTGCCAGCAGCCGCGGGACAGGGGTATCCTACGGCTACACCTTC. Translating it yields CASSRGTGVSYGYTF.